This TCR beta chain was identified in a study of cytomegalovirus exposure and HLA in healthy donors. Study results and limitations: Using a false discovery rate of 0.05, a later analysis showed that about 16,000 TCR beta sequences were associated with HLA alleles. In a later analysis, TCR beta V- and J-gene trimming was associated with a missense DCLRE1C variant.

Points on this clone: No antigen is known for it.

Donors were ostensibly healthy at sampling, although undocumented immune exposures were probable. The PCR used 60 Vbeta and 13 Jbeta primers. Original processing methods: Roughly 10 million shared chains were among about 80 million unique TCR beta chains counted in a later analysis. Sequencing used immunoSEQ multiplex PCR; TCRdb keeps in-frame clones, though not all of them. V and J calls plus clone size are reproduced from that table; the DNA served to infer D and trimming. Here the sample spans 180,000 or so clones, about three quarters being singletons. The sequence was collected from a man younger than 35 in good health and CMV-seronegative. The sequenced material came from PBMCs.

The CDR3 sequence: CASAGRGSYEQYF. The CDR3 DNA reads as TGTGCCAGCGCAGGGCGGGGCTCCTACGAGCAGTACTTC. The V and J genes are TRBV5-6 and TRBJ2-7; perhaps TRBD2 as D (6 bases). Germline lookup yields CDR1 SGHDT and CDR2 YYEEEE. This CDR3 region has 13 residues. The V and J ends lost 7 bases and 0 bases respectively, with 11 bases between them.